What follows are 14 T cell receptor beta chains derived from one specimen sequenced in a study of identical twins. TCRdb re-called the 5' RACE reads through MiXCR, storing one row per CDR3 protein. The sample has hundreds of thousands of distinct CDR3 sequences, roughly 6.2% seen once; the top ten hold approximately 2%. The sequenced sample was naive T cells sorted from blood. The origin of the receptors is a man aged 18 to 30 in good health.

This sequence joins TRBV28 and TRBJ2-3; D gene ambiguous. V lost 3 bases and J 3 bases, leaving 16 bases between the germline ends. The CDR3 has 16 residues. From germline, CDR1 is MDHEN and CDR2 SYDVKM. CDR3 coding DNA: TGTGCCAGCAGTTTCGGCGGTCGGGTTGGAACAGATACGCAGTATTTT. It translates to CASSFGGRVGTDTQYF.

The rearrangement joins TRBV2 to TRBJ2-1, with TRBD2 matching 12 bases. Germline loops: CDR1 SNHLY, CDR2 FYNNEI. CDR3 length equals 17 residues. After removal of 2 bases from V and 6 bases from J, the junction contained 8 bases not matched to a gene. CDR3 amino acids: CASSEHRTSGTPNEQFF. The CDR3 DNA is TGTGCCAGCAGTGAACACCGGACTAGCGGGACCCCCAATGAGCAGTTCTTC. Supplemented by reference TRBV2 and TRBJ2-1, the full variable domain reads EPEVTQTPSHQVTQMGQEVILRCVPISNHLYFYWYRQILGQKVEFLVSFYNNEISEKSEIFDDQFSVERPDGSNFTLKIRSTKLEDSAMYFCASSEHRTSGTPNEQFFGPGTRLTVL.

This clonotype was detected ten times or more. The chain combines TRBV12-3 or TRBV12-4 with TRBJ2-7; D gene unclear. This CDR3 has 13 amino acids. Trimming pared 5 bases from V and 5 bases from J, leaving 13 bases between. This chain's CDR3 is CASSADSRDEQYV. CDR3 coding DNA: TGTGCCAGCAGTGCCGACTCAAGGGACGAGCAGTACGTC.

This clonotype was observed a handful of times. The V call is TRBV24-1, the J call TRBJ2-1; D possibly matches TRBD1 or TRBD2 (5 bases each). CDR1 is KGHDR and CDR2 is SFDVKD in the germline V gene. Trimming removed 0 bases at V and 9 bases at J, with 20 bases between. This CDR3 contains 17 residues. CDR3 DNA sequence: TGTGCCACCAGTGATTTGGGGGGTTCGACCGGGTGGACTGAGCAGTTCTTC. This encodes CATSDLGGSTGWTEQFF.

In this sample, this clonotype turned up many times. The V gene is TRBV29-1, the J gene TRBJ2-1, with a tentative D call TRBD1 (8 bases). The CDR3 runs 13 residues. Germline V gene sequence: CDR1 SQVTM, CDR2 ANQGSEA. The V gene lost 8 bases and the J gene lost 3 bases, with 14 bases spanning the gap. The CDR3 nucleotides read TGCAGCACACAGGGGGGGGTCTACAATGAGCAGTTCTTC. This codes for CSTQGGVYNEQFF.

This clonotype was seen more than once but under ten times. The junction shows a germline mismatch at one end, possibly a read error. J is TRBJ2-1 and V is TRBV11-2, with D possibly being TRBD2 (5 bases). Germline V lookup: CDR1 SGHAT, CDR2 FQNNGV. CDR3 length: 18 amino acids. CDR3 in amino acids: CASSLGWSGSEVYSEQFF. The CDR3 DNA follows: TGTGCCAGCAGCTTAGGGTGGTCGGGTAGCGAGGTCTACAGTGAGCAGTTCTTC. The full variable domain, in which reference TRBV11-2 and TRBJ2-1 provide the parts outside the CDR3, is EAGVAQSPRYKIIEKRQSVAFWCNPISGHATLYWYQQILGQGPKLLIQFQNNGVVDDSQLPKDRFSAERLKGVDSTLKIQPAKLEDSAVYLCASSLGWSGSEVYSEQFFGPGTRLTVL.

This clonotype was counted only a few times. The chain's CDR3 is CASSSYSRELLEQYF. The CDR3 coding sequence is TGCGCCAGCAGCAGTTACTCCAGGGAACTCCTAGAGCAGTACTTC. This chain joins TRBV5-1 and TRBJ2-7, with D maybe TRBD1 (5 bases). This CDR3 spans 15 amino acids. Germline loops: CDR1 SGHRS, CDR2 YFSETQ. V dropped 4 bases and J dropped 7 bases, with 21 bases sitting between them.

This clonotype was recorded many times. This chain uses TRBV7-3 with TRBJ2-7, with D perhaps TRBD2 (5 bases). Germline V lookup: CDR1 SGHTA, CDR2 FQGTGA. CDR3 length: 14 residues. Trimming left V 0 bases short and J 5 bases short, with 11 bases between. This CDR3 reads CASSLTPRTHEQYF. The CDR3 bases are TGTGCCAGCAGCTTAACCCCCCGGACTCACGAGCAGTACTTC.

Ten or more counts support this clonotype. The DNA for the CDR3 is TGTGCCAGCAGTTTAGTCGGGGGGGTACGGGAGCTGTTTTTT. This translates into CASSLVGGVRELFF. The chain uses TRBV12-3 or TRBV12-4 and TRBJ2-2; the match to TRBD2 covers 8 bases. The CDR3 loop spans 14 amino acids. The J segment lost 9 bases and the V segment lost 1 base, leaving 4 bases of the junction unmatched.

This clonotype was seen a few times. This chain links TRBV20-1 with TRBJ2-7, with D tentatively TRBD1 (6 bases). The germline V and J ends were trimmed by 5 bases and 1 base, with 15 bases remaining between them. This CDR3 is built from 14 residues. CDR1 and CDR2 from the germline V gene are DFQATT and SNEGSKA (reference sequence). The CDR3 is CSASNRQVSYEQYF. The CDR3 DNA sequence: TGCAGTGCTTCAAACCGACAGGTTTCCTACGAGCAGTACTTC.

Ten or more counts support this clonotype. The V and J genes are TRBV2 and TRBJ2-2; a weak D match, TRBD2 (7 bases). The ends were cut back, 7 bases at V and 4 bases at J, with 19 bases in the middle. Per the germline V gene, CDR1 is SNHLY and CDR2 is FYNNEI. The CDR3 covers 16 residues. CDR3 sequence (DNA): TGTGCCAGCACCAAGGGGGGGGTGTTGAGCACCGGGGAGCTGTTTTTT. Amino acids: CASTKGGVLSTGELFF.

This clonotype was detected only a few times. V gene TRBV3-1 combines with J gene TRBJ1-1, with no clear D. The CDR3 covers 15 residues. In germline, CDR1 is LGHDT, CDR2 YNNKEL (reference sequence). The ends were cut back, 0 bases at V and 1 base at J, with 9 bases in the middle. CDR3 in amino acids: CASSQETGSNTEAFF. As DNA, the CDR3 is TGTGCCAGCAGCCAAGAGACGGGGTCGAACACTGAAGCTTTCTTT.

This clonotype was seen a few times. V usage is TRBV5-1 and J usage is TRBJ2-1, with 7 bases that match TRBD2. The CDR3 consists of 15 residues. Germline V gives CDR1 SGHRS, CDR2 YFSETQ. V lost 0 bases and J lost 10; bases outside the gene matches: 10. DNA of the CDR3: TGCGCCAGCAGCTTGGTATTTGGGGCTAGCGGAGAGCAGTTCTTC. Translating gives CASSLVFGASGEQFF. The full variable domain, in which reference TRBV5-1 and TRBJ2-1 provide the parts outside the CDR3, is KAGVTQTPRYLIKTRGQQVTLSCSPISGHRSVSWYQQTPGQGLQFLFEYFSETQRNKGNFPGRFSGRQFSNSRSEMNVSTLELGDSALYLCASSLVFGASGEQFFGPGTRLTVL.

There are many counts of this clonotype. The V and J genes are TRBV12-3 or TRBV12-4 and TRBJ2-5, with 8 nucleotides matching TRBD2. V was pared by 6 bases and J by 2 bases, with 8 bases of the junction left unmatched. This CDR3 spans 15 amino acids. The CDR3 region is CASRPRTSSQETQYF. The CDR3 DNA follows: TGTGCCAGCAGACCCCGGACTAGCTCTCAAGAGACCCAGTACTTC.